The present TCR beta chain was sequenced within a study of blood T cell repertoires in COVID-19. Study-wide context: PBMCs, B-cell-depleted T cells, or T cells provided the cDNA or gDNA that made up the material.

Researchers sorted participants into cohorts using their self-reported clinical history. Sequenced by immunoSEQ multiplex PCR; TCRdb stores in-frame clones only, minus some. The sample has some 300,000 clones, roughly 90% seen once. The clonotype comes from a woman in her forties or fifties who had been exposed to COVID-19. The sample taken for sequencing was PBMCs or T cells enriched from blood (not recorded which).

CDR3 sequence (DNA): TGTGCCATCAGTGCCGTCCCGGGACAGGGGGCGCGAGGGAACACTGAAGCTTTCTTT. Translating it yields CAISAVPGQGARGNTEAFF. This rearrangement joins TRBV10-3 to TRBJ1-1, with 12 bases fitting TRBD1. J lost 1 base, V lost 4 bases, and 13 bases had no gene match. From germline, CDR1 is ENHRY and CDR2 SYGVKD. The CDR3 has 19 residues.